The 22 T cell receptor beta chains presented below share a single source sample, sequenced in a study of regulatory T cells in long-lasting Graves disease. iRepertoire HTBI primers and Arm-PCR of CDR3 regions built TCR beta libraries. Each CDR3 protein gets one entry after TCRdb re-called the multiplex PCR reads with MiXCR. The sample has 650,000 to 850,000 distinct CDR3 sequences; 25% to 30% are singletons. Time point meaning: persistent/refractory GD, antithyroid drugs over 5 years with positive TRAb. RNA isolated from PBMCs was used to make the TCR library. The specimen was peripheral blood mononuclear cells (PBMCs), collected when the disease was refractory, from a patient treated with antithyroid drugs. The receptors stem from a female donor with Graves disease.

Only a few counts were recorded for this clonotype. CDR3 nucleotide sequence: TGTGCCAGCAGCCCTATACCTACCGGGGTGGCCAAAAACATTCAGTACTTC. The encoded protein is CASSPIPTGVAKNIQYF. V usage is TRBV3-1 and J usage is TRBJ2-4; TRBD2 is a possible D gene (5 bases). The V end lost 4 bases, the J end lost 1 base, and 17 bases lay between the germline ends. The CDR3 spans 17 residues. CDR1 LGHDT and CDR2 YNNKEL come from the germline V gene (reference sequence). Looking up the rest from reference TRBV3-1 and TRBJ2-4 gives the full variable domain: DTAVSQTPKYLVTQMGNDKSIKCEQNLGHDTMYWYKQDSKKFLKIMFSYNNKELIINETVPNRFSPKSPDKAHLNLHINSLELGDSAVYFCASSPIPTGVAKNIQYFGAGTRLSVL.

This clonotype was found a few times. V and J are TRBV5-1 and TRBJ1-1; possible D gene TRBD1, 6 bases. V lost 5 bases and J 3 bases, leaving 11 bases between the germline ends. This CDR3 contains 13 residues. Germline CDR1 SGHRS, CDR2 YFSETQ. CDR3 DNA sequence: TGCGCCAGCAGACAAGACAGGTACACTGAAGCTTTCTTT. This codes for CASRQDRYTEAFF.

V gene TRBV2 combines with J gene TRBJ1-2, with D uncertain. Germline assignment: CDR1 SNHLY and CDR2 FYNNEI. Trimming shortened V by 3 bases and J by 2 bases, and 19 bases separated the two germline ends. The CDR3 spans 17 residues. CDR3 region: CASSERTSRTWNYGYTF. The CDR3, as DNA: TGTGCCAGCAGTGAGAGAACCAGCCGGACGTGGAACTATGGCTACACCTTC.

The chain recombines TRBV6-5 with TRBJ1-2, with D unresolved. Trimming shortened V by 0 bases and J by 7 bases, and 21 bases separated the two germline ends. The CDR3 loop spans 17 amino acids. The germline V gene has CDR1 MNHEY and CDR2 SVGAGI. CDR3 sequence reads: CASSYSGRGSLRPGYTF. DNA for the CDR3: TGTGCCAGCAGTTACTCGGGAAGAGGATCTTTACGACCTGGCTACACCTTC.

The CDR3 protein is CASAQGGHTEAFF. The CDR3 coding sequence is TGTGCCAGCGCTCAGGGTGGACACACTGAAGCTTTCTTT. V gene TRBV19 combines with J gene TRBJ1-1, with a possible D match to TRBD1 (5 bases). Deletions cut 9 bases from V and 3 bases from J, with 14 bases between. The germline V gene encodes CDR1 LNHDA and CDR2 SQIVND (reference sequence). CDR3 length: 13 residues. Drawing the rest from reference TRBV19 and TRBJ1-1, the complete variable domain is DGGITQSPKYLFRKEGQNVTLSCEQNLNHDAMYWYRQDPGQGLRLIYYSQIVNDFQKGDIAEGYSVSREKKESFPLTVTSAQKNPTAFYLCASAQGGHTEAFFGQGTRLTVV.

CDR3 residues: CASRRDRPNQPQHF. The CDR3 region has the DNA TGTGCCAGCAGAAGGGACAGACCGAATCAGCCCCAGCATTTT. The chain combines TRBV12-3 or TRBV12-4 with TRBJ1-5; 7 nucleotides match TRBD1. The CDR3 covers 14 residues. Trimming cost V 6 bases and J 4 bases; bases outside gene matches: 6.

This clonotype was seen a few times. The rearrangement joins TRBV29-1 to TRBJ1-4, with a possible D match to TRBD1 (5 bases). V was cut by 7 bases and J by 8 bases, with 20 bases left in between. There are 14 residues in the CDR3. CDR1 is SQVTM, CDR2 ANQGSEA, per germline. CDR3 residues: CSARGGTRGEKLFF. CDR3 bases: TGCAGCGCCCGAGGCGGGACCCGAGGGGAAAAACTGTTTTTT.

In its sample, this clonotype was seen a few times. The chain links TRBV29-1 to TRBJ2-5; 10 positions match TRBD2. V shed 2 bases, J shed 5 bases, and the junction held 8 bases outside the gene matches. The germline gives CDR1 SQVTM, CDR2 ANQGSEA. CDR3 length: 15 residues. Here the CDR3 reads CSVERAGGPVETQYF. The CDR3 DNA reads as TGCAGCGTTGAACGAGCGGGAGGGCCTGTGGAGACCCAGTACTTC.

This chain connects TRBV2 to TRBJ1-1; weak D call: TRBD1 (6 bases). The CDR3 spans 15 residues. Germline V gives CDR1 SNHLY, CDR2 FYNNEI. V shed 4 bases and J shed 0 bases, with 12 bases lying between them. The CDR3 DNA sequence: TGTGCCAGCAGTGGGTCGGGGGGGCTGAACACTGAAGCTTTCTTT. It encodes CASSGSGGLNTEAFF.

This clonotype was picked up many times. CDR3 sequence reads: CASSKPGLAGEREQYF. The CDR3 region has the DNA TGTGCCAGCAGCAAACCGGGACTAGCGGGAGAGAGGGAGCAGTACTTC. The gene calls are TRBV11-2 and TRBJ2-7; 14 bases are a match to TRBD2. The trim removed 5 bases at V and 7 bases at J, leaving 10 bases unmatched. Germline V gene data show CDR1 as SGHAT and CDR2 as FQNNGV. The CDR3 is made up of 16 amino acids.

Regarding this clonotype: A much larger clonotype is one base distant, so this may be a read error. CDR3: CASSLNLMNTEAFF. DNA for the CDR3: TGTGCCAGCAGCTTAAACCTCATGAACACTGAAGCTTTCTTT. The chain couples TRBV7-3 to TRBJ1-1; no definite D call. V lost 1 base to trimming and J lost 0 bases, with 6 bases between them. Germline V gene data show CDR1 as SGHTA and CDR2 as FQGTGA. The CDR3 is 14 amino acids.

This clonotype was found a few times. The chain's CDR3 is CASSEGSNRGLNYGYTF. CDR3 DNA sequence: TGTGCCAGCAGTGAAGGGTCAAACAGGGGGCTGAACTATGGCTACACCTTC. The chain recombines TRBV6-1 with TRBJ1-2, with 9 bases aligning to TRBD1. Per the germline V gene, CDR1 is MNHNS and CDR2 is SASEGT. J was trimmed by 2 bases and V by 1 base; bases with no gene match: 8. The CDR3 is made up of 17 amino acids.

The CDR3 protein is CASSRDRLETDTQYF. The DNA for the CDR3 is TGTGCCAGCAGCCGCGACAGGCTCGAGACAGATACGCAGTATTTT. The chain links TRBV2 to TRBJ2-3; tentatively, D is TRBD1 (6 bases). V was clipped by 6 bases and J by 3 bases, with 16 bases between them. This CDR3 has 15 residues. Germline CDR1 is SNHLY and CDR2 is FYNNEI.

This clonotype occurred many times. The chain has TRBV3-1 and TRBJ1-5, with a possible D match to TRBD1 (5 bases). Germline-derived CDR1 and CDR2 are LGHDT and YNNKEL (reference sequence). The ends were cut back, 3 bases at V and 7 bases at J, with 10 bases in the middle. CDR3 length equals 13 residues. CDR3 in amino acids: CASSHRGDQPQHF. CDR3 bases: TGTGCCAGCAGCCACCGGGGGGACCAGCCCCAGCATTTT. Complete variable domain (other parts from reference TRBV3-1 and TRBJ1-5): DTAVSQTPKYLVTQMGNDKSIKCEQNLGHDTMYWYKQDSKKFLKIMFSYNNKELIINETVPNRFSPKSPDKAHLNLHINSLELGDSAVYFCASSHRGDQPQHFGDGTRLSIL.

V is TRBV20-1 and J is TRBJ1-1; unclear D gene. Germline V gene data show CDR1 as DFQATT and CDR2 as SNEGSKA (reference sequence). Trimming took 2 bases from V and 4 from J, leaving 14 bases between them. The length of the CDR3 is 14 residues. CDR3 DNA: TGCAGTGCTAGACCCCTGCGGGGAAGCACTGAAGCTTTCTTT. Its protein product is CSARPLRGSTEAFF.

V and J are TRBV12-3 or TRBV12-4 and TRBJ1-2, with TRBD1 matching 7 bases. The V and J ends lost 3 bases and 7 bases, in that order; junction bases with no gene match: 14. This CDR3 comprises 16 residues. In DNA, the CDR3 is TGTGCCAGCAGTTTTCATACAGGGGACTTTGGTGGTGGCTACACCTTC. Translation: CASSFHTGDFGGGYTF.

V is TRBV4-2 and J is TRBJ2-7; perhaps TRBD1 as D (6 bases). The V gene lost 4 bases and the J gene lost 6 bases, with 13 bases spanning the gap. Germline CDR1 reads LGHNA; CDR2 reads YNFKEQ. The CDR3 totals 13 residues. CDR3 protein: CASSLPGDGEQYF. For the CDR3, the DNA is TGTGCCAGCAGCCTTCCAGGGGACGGCGAGCAGTACTTC.

V gene TRBV6-1 combines with J gene TRBJ1-2; TRBD1 is a possible D gene (6 bases). The CDR3 totals 15 residues. The ends were cut back, 7 bases at V and 8 bases at J, with 23 bases in the middle. Germline CDR1 MNHNS, CDR2 SASEGT. This CDR3 reads CASTRSSDSLEGYTF. The CDR3 bases are TGTGCCAGCACCCGATCGTCGGACAGCCTCGAGGGCTACACCTTC.

On this clonotype: A read error may explain this, as a much larger clone is one base away. V and J are TRBV6-1 and TRBJ2-1; D not resolved. Trimming shortened V by 6 bases and J by 10 bases, and 19 bases separated the two germline ends. CDR3 length: 14 amino acids. Germline V CDR1 and CDR2: MNHNS, SASEGT. CDR3 protein: CASRATPEVGEQFF. In nucleotides, the CDR3 is TGTGCCAGCAGAGCGACACCAGAAGTCGGGGAGCAGTTCTTC.

The sample holds many counts of this clonotype. This CDR3 is CASSPPLNTEAFF. CDR3 in DNA: TGTGCCAGCTCACCACCGTTGAACACTGAAGCTTTCTTT. The genes are TRBV18 and TRBJ1-1; D gene unclear. The CDR3 runs to 13 residues. V lost 0 bases and J 0 bases, leaving 2 bases between the germline ends. CDR1 and CDR2 (germline): KGHSH, LQKENI.

This chain uses TRBV6-2 or TRBV6-3 with TRBJ2-7, with D maybe TRBD2 (6 bases). With 5 bases removed from V and 3 bases from J, the gap between germline ends came to 20 bases. Germline V gives CDR1 MNHEY, CDR2 SVGEGT. This CDR3 region has 16 residues. CDR3 residues: CASSQRTNGSLYEQYF. The CDR3 region has the DNA TGTGCCAGCAGTCAGAGGACTAACGGGAGCCTCTACGAGCAGTACTTC.

V and J are TRBV6-2 or TRBV6-3 and TRBJ1-5; weak D call: TRBD1 (5 bases). Germline V gene sequence: CDR1 MNHEY, CDR2 SVGEGT. The CDR3 runs to 16 residues. V gave up 4 bases and J gave up 3 bases, with 16 bases separating them. In nucleotides, the CDR3 is TGTGCCAGCAGTTGGTTTTCTCCAGGGAACAATCAGCCCCAGCATTTT. This sequence encodes CASSWFSPGNNQPQHF.